This TCR beta chain was captured by sequencing in a study of beta chain features in type 1 diabetes. CDR3 length equals 13 residues. Trimming cost V 4 bases and J 7 bases, with 14 bases left between them. Germline CDR1 SQVTM, CDR2 ANQGSEA. Every isolated RNA sample was fully reverse transcribed, so sequencing captured expressed TCRB transcripts. Only in-frame clones appear in the TCRdb table, and some are missing; sequencing was by immunoSEQ multiplex PCR. The sample holds 810,000 or so clones, under 20% seen once. This sequence originates from a young woman in good health. The sample was naive CD4+ T cells from blood. The chain recombines TRBV29-1 with TRBJ1-5; the D gene is possibly TRBD1 (6 bases). The CDR3 coding sequence is TGCAGCGTTGGAGGGACATTTGGACAGCCCCAGCATTTT. Translation gives CSVGGTFGQPQHF. The whole variable domain, remainder taken from reference TRBV29-1 and TRBJ1-5, is SAVISQKPSRDICQRGTSLTIQCQVDSQVTMMFWYRQQPGQSLTLIATANQGSEATYESGFVIDKFPISRPNLTFSTLTVSNMSPEDSSIYLCSVGGTFGQPQHFGDGTRLSIL.